Listed below are T cell receptor beta chains from one sample, sequenced in a study of T cells in localized non-small cell lung cancer. Libraries were prepared by immunoSEQ multiplex PCR; TCRdb keeps only in-frame clonotypes and omits some of them. The sample records approximately 30,000 clones, around 90% being singletons. Specimen: peripheral blood, collected before any cancer treatment. Receptor source: a woman aged 18 to 55 with stage I lung adenocarcinoma. Each CDR3 is given with its conserved first and last residue. A D gene is named only where the DNA matches it firmly. Part of the rows lack a size; the others show once, few, many or a class for expanded clones.

>TRBJ2-1|TRBV11-3|NA|NA
CASSLGLQGQSSYNEQFF
TGTGCCAGCAGCTTAGGCCTACAGGGCCAAAGCTCCTACAATGAGCAGTTCTTC
>TRBJ2-7|TRBV18|NA|few
CASSPPSYEQYF
TGTGCCAGCTCACCACCCTCCTACGAGCAGTACTTC
>TRBJ2-7|TRBV5-6|NA|NA
CASSPHTRGGSPYEQYF
TGTGCCAGCAGCCCCCATACCAGGGGAGGCAGTCCCTACGAGCAGTACTTC
>TRBJ1-2|TRBV7-3|TRBD1|NA
CASSSTGSYGYTF
TGTGCCAGCAGCTCGACAGGGTCCTATGGCTACACCTTC
>TRBJ1-3|TRBV5-1|TRBD1|NA
CASSLNTLRQGSENTIYF
TGCGCCAGCAGCTTGAATACCCTCCGACAGGGGTCGGAAAACACCATATATTTT
>TRBJ1-1|TRBV11-2|NA|NA
CASSFTDEAFF
TGTGCCAGCAGCTTCACCGATGAAGCTTTCTTT
>TRBJ2-3|TRBV4-2|NA|NA
CASSQDVTSTDTQYF
TGTGCCAGCAGCCAAGATGTGACTAGCACAGATACGCAGTATTTT
>TRBJ1-4|TRBV5-1|NA|NA
CASSLLPQGNNEKLFF
TGCGCCAGCAGCTTGCTCCCTCAGGGTAACAATGAAAAACTGTTTTTT
>TRBJ2-6|TRBV4-3|TRBD1|NA
CASSPHSGTGVSGANVLTF
TGCGCCAGCAGCCCTCACTCCGGGACAGGGGTCTCTGGGGCCAACGTCCTGACTTTC
>TRBJ2-3|TRBV27|TRBD1|NA
CASSFSRTGYGTDTQYF
TGTGCCAGCAGTTTTTCCAGGACAGGGTATGGCACAGATACGCAGTATTTT
>TRBJ2-7|TRBV28|TRBD2|NA
CASRGVGGNEQYF
TGTGCCAGCAGGGGGGTCGGGGGGAACGAGCAGTACTTC
>TRBJ2-1|TRBV5-4|NA|NA
CASSAGQIQSEQFF
TGTGCCAGCAGCGCCGGACAGATTCAAAGTGAGCAGTTCTTC
>TRBJ2-1|TRBV29-1|TRBD1|NA
CSVHPGTDYNEQFF
TGCAGCGTTCACCCAGGGACAGACTACAATGAGCAGTTCTTC
>TRBJ2-3|TRBV9|NA|NA
CASSTTGADTQYF
TGTGCCAGCAGCACCACAGGTGCCGATACGCAGTATTTT
>TRBJ2-7|TRBV14|TRBD2|NA
CASSKGPAGASHEQYF
TGTGCCAGCAGCAAGGGCCCTGCGGGAGCGAGCCACGAGCAGTACTTC
>TRBJ1-5|TRBV7-9|TRBD1|NA
CASSLGETRQGSNQPQHF
TGTGCCAGCAGCTTAGGCGAAACCCGACAGGGCTCCAATCAGCCCCAGCATTTT
>TRBJ2-7|TRBV28|TRBD1|NA
CASRPSGGDYEQYF
TGTGCCAGCAGACCTTCAGGGGGAGACTACGAGCAGTACTTC
>TRBJ2-6|TRBV27|TRBD1|NA
CASSGGDRGVPGANVLTF
TGTGCCAGCAGTGGGGGGGACAGGGGAGTACCTGGGGCCAACGTCCTGACTTTC
>TRBJ2-5|TRBV28|NA|NA
CASSPLAGWPQETQYF
TGTGCCAGCAGCCCCTTGGCGGGATGGCCTCAAGAGACCCAGTACTTC
>TRBJ2-7|TRBV4-1|NA|NA
CASSQARGPPVYEQYF
TGCGCCAGCAGCCAAGCCCGGGGACCCCCCGTATACGAGCAGTACTTC
>TRBJ2-7|TRBV15|NA|NA
CATSRDMAVASYEQYF
TGTGCCACCAGCCGAGACATGGCGGTAGCCTCCTACGAGCAGTACTTC
>TRBJ1-1|TRBV5-1|NA|NA
CASSFGGWTEAFF
TGCGCCAGCAGCTTCGGGGGGTGGACTGAAGCTTTCTTT
>TRBJ2-6|TRBV7-2|NA|NA
CASSLGSGADVLTF
TGTGCCAGCAGCTTGGGTTCTGGGGCCGACGTCCTGACTTTC